These 31 T cell receptor beta chains originate from one sample sequenced in a study of PD-1 blockade in classical Hodgkin lymphoma. Patients all relapsed after autologous stem cell transplantation, and there was variation in brentuximab vedotin exposure. Clones were read by immunoSEQ multiplex PCR, and TCRdb kept only the in-frame ones, dropping some. The table has about 14,000 clones, roughly 78% seen once; the top ten hold roughly 23%. Sample: peripheral blood mononuclear cells (PBMCs), taken before the second cycle of nivolumab. These receptors came from a human donor with classical Hodgkin lymphoma.

The V gene is TRBV2, the J gene TRBJ1-1; no reliable D call. The ends were cut back, 7 bases at V and 5 bases at J, with 8 bases in the middle. CDR3 length: 11 residues. CDR1 and CDR2 (germline): SNHLY, FYNNEI. DNA of the CDR3: TGTGCCAGCACAGCATCGACTGAAGCTTTCTTT. It is translated as CASTASTEAFF.

V and J are TRBV23-1 and TRBJ1-5, with 8 bases fitting TRBD1. TRBV23-1 is placed among ORFs of uncertain function. Unmatched junction bases numbered 8, after V lost 9 bases and J lost 4 bases. This CDR3 spans 14 amino acids. The CDR3 is CARLTGGENQPQHF. As DNA, the CDR3 is TGCGCCAGATTAACAGGGGGGGAAAATCAGCCCCAGCATTTT.

Remarks on this clone: Germline and junction disagree at one end, which may indicate a read error. V is TRBV5-4 and J is TRBJ2-1; D gene unclear. The CDR3 contains 15 residues. Germline V gives CDR1 SGHNT, CDR2 YYREEE (reference sequence). The CDR3: CASSQARYSGNEQFF. As DNA, the CDR3 is TGCGCCAGCAGCCAAGCTAGATATAGTGGCAATGAGCAGTTCTTC.

The V gene is TRBV4-2, the J gene TRBJ1-5, with no clear D. V was clipped by 0 bases and J by 10 bases, with 10 bases between them. Per the germline V gene, CDR1 is LGHNA and CDR2 is YNFKEQ. The CDR3 totals 13 residues. In DNA, the CDR3 is TGTGCCAGCAGCCAAGACAGCGGCAATCCCCAGCATTTT. This gives the protein CASSQDSGNPQHF.

The gene calls are TRBV5-5 and TRBJ2-7, with TRBD1 matching over 7 bases. Losses at the gene ends were 7 bases for V and 3 bases for J; bases not matched to a gene: 16. The CDR3 length is 16 residues. Germline loops: CDR1 SGHKS, CDR2 YYEKEE (reference sequence). As DNA, the CDR3 is TGTGCCAGCTACAGTCACAGGGGAGAATTAGTCTACGAGCAGTACTTC. This encodes CASYSHRGELVYEQYF.

CDR3 DNA sequence: TGCGCCAGCGCGAGGACAGGCCTCTCGGGCACTGAAGCTTTCTTT. Protein sequence: CASARTGLSGTEAFF. The chain is built from TRBV5-1 and TRBJ1-1; 7 nucleotides line up with TRBD1. The length of the CDR3 is 15 residues. V was pared by 7 bases and J by 4 bases, with 13 bases of the junction left unmatched. The germline V gene encodes CDR1 SGHRS and CDR2 YFSETQ.

This clone was counted only a few times. The J gene is TRBJ2-5, the V gene TRBV10-3; D not resolved. The CDR3 consists of 15 residues. The V end lost 0 bases, the J end lost 0 bases, and 8 bases lay between the germline ends. CDR1 and CDR2 (germline): ENHRY, SYGVKD. CDR3 DNA: TGTGCCATCAGTGAGTCTGCTAGGTACCAAGAGACCCAGTACTTC. It codes for CAISESARYQETQYF.

The chain employs TRBV4-3 and TRBJ1-3; 9 bases map to TRBD1. The germline gives CDR1 LGHNA, CDR2 YSLEER. Unmatched junction bases numbered 10, after V lost 4 bases and J lost 3 bases. This CDR3 has 17 residues. The CDR3 nucleotides read TGCGCCAGCAGCCCTACAGGGGGCGAGGGAGGTGGAAACACCATATATTTT. It encodes CASSPTGGEGGGNTIYF.

The chain uses TRBV13 and TRBJ2-5; D might be TRBD1 (6 bases). CDR1 and CDR2 from the germline V gene are PRHDT and FYEKMQ (reference sequence). The CDR3 loop spans 17 amino acids. V was cut by 5 bases and J by 3 bases, with 22 bases left in between. CDR3 protein: CASSPGLGQGNEETQYF. The DNA of the CDR3 is TGTGCCAGCAGCCCCGGTTTAGGGCAGGGGAATGAAGAGACCCAGTACTTC.

The DNA of the CDR3 is TGTGCCAGCAGCCCAAACTTCGCGGTGCCTAACTATGGCTACACCTTC. It specifies CASSPNFAVPNYGYTF. The chain links TRBV7-9 to TRBJ1-2, with no clear D. Trimming took off 5 bases at V and 0 bases at J, with 16 bases between the two ends. Germline lookup yields CDR1 SEHNR and CDR2 FQNEAQ (reference sequence). The CDR3 extends over 16 amino acids.

V usage is TRBV5-6 and J usage is TRBJ2-1, with a weak D call TRBD1 (6 bases). This CDR3 comprises 15 residues. Trimming pared 1 base from V and 5 bases from J, leaving 13 bases between. Germline assignment: CDR1 SGHDT and CDR2 YYEEEE. DNA for the CDR3: TGTGCCAGCAGCTTGTGGGGGCTGATAAACAATGAGCAGTTCTTC. As protein: CASSLWGLINNEQFF.

This clone was counted a single time. This sequence joins TRBV6-4 and TRBJ2-1; TRBD2 matches at 7 bases. Trimming cost V 8 bases and J 0 bases; bases outside gene matches: 10. Looked up from germline, CDR1 is MRHNA and CDR2 is SNTAGT. The CDR3 runs to 16 residues. As DNA, the CDR3 is TGTGCCAGCGCAAATCGGGGAGGGAGCTCCTACAATGAGCAGTTCTTC. Its translation is CASANRGGSSYNEQFF.

The chain recombines TRBV6-6 with TRBJ2-7; tentatively, D is TRBD1 (5 bases). Looked up from germline, CDR1 is MNHNY and CDR2 is SVGAGI (reference sequence). This CDR3 is 13 amino acids long. Trimming cost V 3 bases and J 3 bases, with 9 bases left between them. The CDR3 nucleotides read TGTGCCAGCAGTTATTTCGACAGCTACGAGCAGTACTTC. Amino acid sequence: CASSYFDSYEQYF.

The J gene is TRBJ1-5, the V gene TRBV28; 8 bases agree with TRBD1. The CDR3 spans 15 residues. The trim removed 6 bases at V and 6 bases at J, leaving 10 bases unmatched. Per germline, CDR1 MDHEN and CDR2 SYDVKM. CDR3 DNA: TGTGCCAGCAGGGCAGGGGGCGGAGCGGTTCAGCCCCAGCATTTT. Translated: CASRAGGGAVQPQHF.

The chain uses TRBV9 and TRBJ2-5; weak D call: TRBD2 (6 bases). CDR3 length: 14 residues. V was pared by 0 bases and J by 5 bases, with 11 bases between. In germline, CDR1 is SGDLS, CDR2 YYNGEE. CDR3 sequence reads: CASSVAGDFETQYF. CDR3 sequence (DNA): TGTGCCAGCAGCGTAGCGGGGGATTTTGAGACCCAGTACTTC.

The chain couples TRBV18 to TRBJ1-6; TRBD1 agrees at 9 bases. V was pared by 2 bases and J by 8 bases, with 1 base of the junction left unmatched. The CDR3 length is 14 residues. The germline gives CDR1 KGHSH, CDR2 LQKENI. For the CDR3, the DNA is TGTGCCAGCTCACCAGGGACAGGGTATTCACCCCTCCACTTT. Amino acid sequence: CASSPGTGYSPLHF.

The gene calls are TRBV6-5 and TRBJ2-7; D is uncertain. The CDR3 extends over 14 amino acids. Trimming removed 0 bases from V and 0 bases from J, with 6 bases in between. Germline loops: CDR1 MNHEY, CDR2 SVGAGI. CDR3 sequence: CASSYSRSSYEQYF. The CDR3 DNA is TGTGCCAGCAGTTACTCGCGTAGCTCCTACGAGCAGTACTTC.

The chain carries TRBV7-3 and TRBJ2-1, with 13 bases lining up with TRBD2. The germline gives CDR1 SGHTA, CDR2 FQGTGA. After removal of 5 bases from V and 3 bases from J, the junction contained 1 base not matched to a gene. This CDR3 spans 15 amino acids. CDR3 bases: TGTGCCAGCAGCCGGACTAGCGGGGGCTACAATGAGCAGTTCTTC. Its translation: CASSRTSGGYNEQFF.

Only one count was recorded for this clone. The chain joins TRBV7-3 to TRBJ2-2; TRBD1 might be the D (6 bases). Germline loops: CDR1 SGHTA, CDR2 FQGTGA. V was pared by 5 bases and J by 6 bases, with 13 bases between. CDR3 length equals 14 residues. The CDR3 region has the DNA TGTGCCAGCAGCCACCACCCAGGGGCCGGGGAGCTGTTTTTT. This codes for CASSHHPGAGELFF.

The chain combines TRBV18 with TRBJ1-2, with TRBD1 matching 9 bases. V lost 4 bases and J lost 8; bases outside the gene matches: 8. Germline assignment: CDR1 KGHSH and CDR2 LQKENI. This CDR3 contains 14 residues. The CDR3 DNA follows: TGTGCCAGCTCACTGGGACAGGGAACGAGAGGCTACACCTTC. Translated: CASSLGQGTRGYTF.

V is TRBV19 and J is TRBJ2-1; possible D gene TRBD1, 5 bases. From germline, CDR1 is LNHDA and CDR2 SQIVND (reference sequence). With 6 bases removed from V and 8 bases from J, the gap between germline ends came to 11 bases. CDR3 size: 12 residues. CDR3 in amino acids: CASSPRGYEQFF. The CDR3 bases are TGTGCCAGTAGCCCTAGGGGCTATGAGCAGTTCTTC.

The gene calls are TRBV11-2 and TRBJ2-2; D is possibly TRBD1 or TRBD2 (5 bases each). Trimming removed 2 bases from V and 9 bases from J, with 25 bases in between. CDR3 size: 18 residues. Per germline, CDR1 SGHAT and CDR2 FQNNGV. The CDR3 region is CASSLYPQPGPPGRELFF. CDR3 nucleotide sequence: TGTGCCAGCAGCTTATATCCTCAACCGGGGCCTCCTGGGAGGGAGCTGTTTTTT.

V and J are TRBV7-2 and TRBJ2-3, with D possibly TRBD2 on 5 matching bases. Deletions cut 1 base from V and 5 bases from J, with 13 bases between. In germline, CDR1 is SGHTA, CDR2 FQGNSA. The CDR3 has 15 residues. The CDR3 nucleotides are TGTGCCAGCAGCTTAGGAAACGGGGAAGTAGATACGCAGTATTTT. Translated: CASSLGNGEVDTQYF.

This clone is deemed medium-sized. The rearrangement uses TRBV5-4 and TRBJ1-1; D is unclear. V was cut by 0 bases and J by 0 bases, with 6 bases left in between. Germline V gene lookup returns CDR1 SGHNT and CDR2 YYREEE (reference sequence). The length of the CDR3 is 14 residues. For the CDR3, the DNA is TGTGCCAGCAGCTTGGTAGAGGTGAACACTGAAGCTTTCTTT. Translating gives CASSLVEVNTEAFF. The variable domain in full, with the rest retrieved from reference TRBV5-4 and TRBJ1-1, is ETGVTQSPTHLIKTRGQQVTLRCSSQSGHNTVSWYQQALGQGPQFIFQYYREEENGRGNFPPRFSGLQFPNYSSELNVNALELDDSALYLCASSLVEVNTEAFFGQGTRLTVV.

The chain couples TRBV7-2 to TRBJ2-3; tentatively, D is TRBD1 or TRBD2 (6 bases each). The germline V gene encodes CDR1 SGHTA and CDR2 FQGNSA. This CDR3 is 15 amino acids long. V lost 5 bases and J 4 bases, leaving 16 bases between the germline ends. CDR3 in DNA: TGTGCCAGCAGCCAACAGGGCTCGGGGGCAGATACGCAGTATTTT. Translated: CASSQQGSGADTQYF. The variable domain in full, with the rest retrieved from reference TRBV7-2 and TRBJ2-3, is GAGVSQSPSNKVTEKGKDVELRCDPISGHTALYWYRQSLGQGLEFLIYFQGNSAPDKSGLPSDRFSAERTGGSVSTLTIQRTQQEDSAVYLCASSQQGSGADTQYFGPGTRLTVL.

The gene calls are TRBV6-5 and TRBJ1-6; D is possibly TRBD1 (5 bases). Germline V lookup: CDR1 MNHEY, CDR2 SVGAGI. The V end lost 6 bases, the J end lost 7 bases, and 13 bases lay between the germline ends. The CDR3 is made up of 14 amino acids. The CDR3 loop is CASRTGTGNSPLHF. DNA for the CDR3: TGTGCCAGCAGAACCGGGACCGGAAATTCACCCCTCCACTTT.

This sequence joins TRBV5-1 and TRBJ1-3; possibly TRBD1 for D (5 bases). Trimming pared 3 bases from V and 4 bases from J, leaving 11 bases between. The CDR3 runs 14 residues. From germline, CDR1 is SGHRS and CDR2 YFSETQ. The CDR3 bases are TGCGCCAGCAGCTCCGTGGGGACGGGAAACACCATATATTTT. Its protein product is CASSSVGTGNTIYF.

The chain carries TRBV9 and TRBJ1-1, with D unresolved. Looked up from germline, CDR1 is SGDLS and CDR2 is YYNGEE. The V and J ends lost 4 bases and 1 base respectively, with 8 bases between them. The CDR3 loop spans 13 amino acids. Here the CDR3 reads CASSIAQNTEAFF. The CDR3, as DNA: TGTGCCAGCAGCATAGCACAGAACACTGAAGCTTTCTTT.

The chain uses TRBV23-1 and TRBJ2-1; 7 positions agree with TRBD1. TRBV23-1 is labeled an ORF, and its function is uncertain. There are 13 residues in the CDR3. The trim removed 7 bases at V and 8 bases at J, leaving 8 bases unmatched. The CDR3 DNA reads as TGCGCCAGCAAAGACAGGGCGGTAGATGAGCAGTTCTTC. This gives the protein CASKDRAVDEQFF.

In the case of this clone: The sample has other DNA sequences that encode this CDR3 too. The chain carries TRBV7-2 and TRBJ2-3; perhaps TRBD2 as D (5 bases). Trimming left V 1 base short and J 3 bases short, with 11 bases between. This CDR3 contains 15 residues. Germline V CDR1 and CDR2: SGHTA, FQGNSA. The CDR3 region is CASSLVGLATDTQYF. The CDR3 DNA follows: TGTGCCAGCAGCTTAGTTGGGCTAGCAACAGATACGCAGTATTTT.

J is TRBJ2-1 and V is TRBV5-1, with TRBD2 as a possible D gene (5 bases). V lost 2 bases, J lost 8 bases, and 17 bases lay in between. This CDR3 comprises 15 residues. Germline V gives CDR1 SGHRS, CDR2 YFSETQ. CDR3 coding DNA: TGCGCCAGCAGCTTTTATTCACTAGATGGAGATGAGCAGTTCTTC. Amino acids: CASSFYSLDGDEQFF.